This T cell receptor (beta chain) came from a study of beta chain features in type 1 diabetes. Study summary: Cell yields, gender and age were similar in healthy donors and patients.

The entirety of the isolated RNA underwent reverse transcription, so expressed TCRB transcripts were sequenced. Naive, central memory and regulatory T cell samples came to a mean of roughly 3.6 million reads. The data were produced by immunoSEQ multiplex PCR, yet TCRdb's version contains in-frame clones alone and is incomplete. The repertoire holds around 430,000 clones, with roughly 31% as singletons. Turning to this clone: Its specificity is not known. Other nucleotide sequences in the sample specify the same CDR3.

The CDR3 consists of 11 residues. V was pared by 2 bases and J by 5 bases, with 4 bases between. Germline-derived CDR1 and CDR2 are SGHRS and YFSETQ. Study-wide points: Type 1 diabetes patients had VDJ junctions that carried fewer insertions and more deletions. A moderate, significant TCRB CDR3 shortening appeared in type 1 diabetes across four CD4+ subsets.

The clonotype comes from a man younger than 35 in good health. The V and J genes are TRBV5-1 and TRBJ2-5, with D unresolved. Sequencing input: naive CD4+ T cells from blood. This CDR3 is CASSFRETQYF. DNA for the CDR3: TGCGCCAGCAGCTTTCGGGAGACCCAGTACTTC.